One sample yielded the 17 T cell receptor beta chains listed below, sequenced in a study of cytomegalovirus exposure and HLA in healthy donors. Only in-frame clones appear in the TCRdb table, and some are missing; sequencing was by immunoSEQ multiplex PCR. The repertoire holds about 160,000 clones, just under 85% seen once, with 2% to 2.5% in the top ten. Sequenced input: PBMCs. The receptors originated from a man younger than 40 in good health and CMV-seropositive.

This rearrangement joins TRBV27 to TRBJ2-1, with D unresolved. Germline V lookup: CDR1 MNHEY, CDR2 SMNVEV (reference sequence). There are 16 residues in the CDR3. Between the trimmed V and J ends, which lost 2 bases and 3 bases, there was a span of 14 bases. In DNA, the CDR3 is TGTGCCAGCAGTTTAAGACTTGCGAGGCTCTACAATGAGCAGTTCTTC. Translating it yields CASSLRLARLYNEQFF.

The chain has TRBV6-5 and TRBJ1-6, with TRBD1 identical over 9 bases. The CDR3 sequence is 15 residues long. The V gene's germline CDR1 is MNHEY and CDR2 SVGAGI. Trimming cost V 4 bases and J 8 bases; bases outside gene matches: 6. CDR3 sequence (DNA): TGTGCCAGCAGTTCGAGGACAGGGGACTATTCACCCCTCCACTTT. This translates into CASSSRTGDYSPLHF.

The CDR3: CASSIDSNQPQHF. The CDR3 nucleotides read TGTGCCAGCAGCATTGACAGTAATCAGCCCCAGCATTTT. The chain links TRBV9 to TRBJ1-5; D may be TRBD1 (5 bases). Trimming took 4 bases from V and 4 from J, leaving 9 bases between them. The CDR3 runs 13 residues. CDR1 is SGDLS and CDR2 is YYNGEE in the germline V gene.

Comments on this clone: In the same sample, other DNA sequences code for this CDR3. V is TRBV7-9 and J is TRBJ2-3, with 13 nucleotides matching TRBD2. V was clipped by 5 bases and J by 1 base; unmatched bases: 3. This CDR3 is built from 16 residues. The V gene's germline CDR1 is SEHNR and CDR2 FQNEAQ (reference sequence). CDR3 DNA sequence: TGTGCCAGCAGCCTTGGACTAGCGGGGGGCACAGATACGCAGTATTTT. This encodes CASSLGLAGGTDTQYF.

This clone was seen a few times. This chain joins TRBV7-2 and TRBJ1-2; 7 nucleotides line up with TRBD1. Germline V gene sequence: CDR1 SGHTA, CDR2 FQGNSA. The junction had 17 bases not matched to a gene; V was cut back by 5 bases and J by 8 bases. The CDR3 runs 16 residues. The CDR3 protein is CASSNDRARRIQGYTF. CDR3 DNA sequence: TGTGCCAGCAGCAACGACAGGGCTCGGCGCATTCAGGGCTACACCTTC.

The rearrangement links TRBV4-2 to TRBJ2-1; TRBD2 matches at 7 bases. The CDR3 loop spans 14 amino acids. The junction had 14 bases not matched to a gene; V was cut back by 5 bases and J by 13 bases. Germline-derived CDR1 and CDR2 are LGHNA and YNFKEQ. The CDR3 bases are TGTGCCAGCAGCGAGAGGTTAGCGGGCCCAGGACAGTTCTTC. Its translation: CASSERLAGPGQFF.

The chain recombines TRBV27 with TRBJ1-1; D may be TRBD1 (5 bases). Trimming left V 5 bases short and J 9 bases short, with 16 bases between. The CDR3 consists of 13 residues. The germline gives CDR1 MNHEY, CDR2 SMNVEV (reference sequence). The CDR3 protein is CASSPPSGNKAFF. CDR3 DNA sequence: TGTGCCAGCAGTCCCCCTTCAGGGAATAAAGCTTTCTTT.

This chain joins TRBV5-8 and TRBJ2-7, with TRBD1 as a possible D gene (5 bases). There are 14 residues in the CDR3. Trimming stripped 0 bases from V and 3 bases from J, with 10 bases between. Germline V lookup: CDR1 SGHTS, CDR2 YDEGEE. The CDR3 bases are TGTGCCAGCAGCTTGGGGGGCAGGGACTACGAGCAGTACTTC. This gives the protein CASSLGGRDYEQYF.

This rearrangement joins TRBV7-9 to TRBJ2-1, with 7 bases fitting TRBD1. Trimming removed 0 bases from V and 0 bases from J; junction bases left unmatched: 2. The CDR3 contains 16 residues. CDR1 is SEHNR and CDR2 is FQNEAQ in the germline V gene (reference sequence). CDR3 nucleotide sequence: TGTGCCAGCAGCTTAGCAAGACAGGGCTCCTACAATGAGCAGTTCTTC. It encodes CASSLARQGSYNEQFF. Together with reference TRBV7-9 and TRBJ2-1, the CDR3 gives the full variable domain: DTGVSQNPRHKITKRGQNVTFRCDPISEHNRLYWYRQTLGQGPEFLTYFQNEAQLEKSRLLSDRFSAERPKGSFSTLEIQRTEQGDSAMYLCASSLARQGSYNEQFFGPGTRLTVL.

Comments on this clone: Distinct nucleotide sequences in the sample also encode this CDR3. The chain uses TRBV9 and TRBJ2-3; 7 nucleotides agree with TRBD1. The length of the CDR3 is 15 residues. Germline V lookup: CDR1 SGDLS, CDR2 YYNGEE. Trimming removed 0 bases from V and 3 bases from J; junction bases left unmatched: 4. The CDR3 is CASSVVGGGTDTQYF. CDR3 nucleotides: TGTGCCAGCAGCGTAGTAGGGGGCGGGACAGATACGCAGTATTTT. Complete variable domain (other parts from reference TRBV9 and TRBJ2-3): DSGVTQTPKHLITATGQRVTLRCSPRSGDLSVYWYQQSLDQGLQFLIQYYNGEERAKGNILERFSAQQFPDLHSELNLSSLELGDSALYFCASSVVGGGTDTQYFGPGTRLTVL.

The J gene is TRBJ2-2, the V gene TRBV2; possibly TRBD1 for D (5 bases). V was shortened by 4 bases and J by 4 bases, with 7 bases between the two germline ends. Germline CDR1 is SNHLY and CDR2 is FYNNEI. The CDR3 contains 13 residues. CDR3 sequence (DNA): TGTGCCAGCAGTGGTCAGGGCACCGGGGAGCTGTTTTTT. Its protein product is CASSGQGTGELFF.

The chain recombines TRBV4-1 with TRBJ2-3, with a possible D match to TRBD2 (6 bases). Between the trimmed V and J ends, which lost 3 bases and 2 bases, there was a span of 15 bases. Germline loops: CDR1 MGHRA, CDR2 YSYEKL. This CDR3 has 16 amino acids. In DNA form, the CDR3 reads TGCGCCAGCAGCCAGAAAAACGGGGGAGACACAGATACGCAGTATTTT. Protein: CASSQKNGGDTDTQYF.

This rearrangement joins TRBV29-1 to TRBJ2-1; the D is unclear. The V gene lost 7 bases and the J gene lost 0 bases, with 13 bases spanning the gap. This CDR3 contains 14 residues. Germline CDR1 is SQVTM and CDR2 is ANQGSEA. The CDR3 protein is CSARPASSYNEQFF. Written as DNA, the CDR3 is TGCAGCGCCCGGCCGGCTAGCTCCTACAATGAGCAGTTCTTC.

V and J are TRBV5-1 and TRBJ1-2; 9 nucleotides match TRBD1. The CDR3 is 13 residues long. The V segment lost 0 bases and the J segment 6 bases; nucleotides outside the gene matches: 0. CDR1 is SGHRS, CDR2 YFSETQ, per germline. Written as DNA, the CDR3 is TGCGCCAGCAGCTTGGGGACAGGGGATGGCTACACCTTC. Translated: CASSLGTGDGYTF.

This sequence joins TRBV13 and TRBJ2-2; D gene unclear. Per germline, CDR1 PRHDT and CDR2 FYEKMQ (reference sequence). The V and J ends lost 5 bases and 5 bases respectively, with 12 bases between them. The CDR3 has 14 amino acids. For the CDR3, the DNA is TGTGCCAGCAGCAGCCCAGGTACTACCGGGGAGCTGTTTTTT. Its translation is CASSSPGTTGELFF.

This chain connects TRBV4-3 to TRBJ1-5, with no clear D. This CDR3 region has 15 residues. CDR1 and CDR2 from the germline V gene are LGHNA and YSLEER. V lost 4 bases and J lost 2, with 12 bases in between. CDR3 sequence: CASSRFRGGNQPQHF. The CDR3 coding sequence is TGCGCCAGCAGCCGATTCCGGGGTGGCAATCAGCCCCAGCATTTT.

V is TRBV7-2 and J is TRBJ2-7, with 8 positions matching TRBD1. CDR3 length: 17 residues. Germline loops: CDR1 SGHTA, CDR2 FQGNSA. V lost 1 base to trimming and J lost 0 bases; unmatched junction nucleotides: 8. The CDR3 DNA reads as TGTGCCAGCAGCTTAGGGCCGGGACAGGCTTTCTCCTACGAGCAGTACTTC. Protein product: CASSLGPGQAFSYEQYF.